This T cell receptor beta chain was obtained from a study of shared clonotypes between healthy human individuals. Sequencing used immunoSEQ multiplex PCR; TCRdb keeps in-frame clones, though not all of them. Of about 300,000 clones listed, under 80% are singletons. The CDR3 runs 13 residues. Trimming removed 5 bases from V and 3 bases from J, with 11 bases in between. Germline V lookup: CDR1 MNHNS, CDR2 SASEGT. Notes on the study in general: In having few donors, the study represented limited genetic and exposure-history diversity.

On this clone itself: Antigen specificity is unknown.

Within Nashville, Tennessee resided all donors, each a Caucasian adult. Sequencing input: memory CD4+ T cells sorted from blood. Subset in this sample: CD45RA-negative fraction. The chain combines TRBV6-1 with TRBJ2-7, with D maybe TRBD1 (6 bases). The TCR originated in a man younger than 40 in good health. The CDR3 spells CASSHRDNYEQYF. The CDR3 DNA follows: TGTGCCAGCAGTCACCGGGACAACTACGAGCAGTACTTC.